The T cell receptor (beta chain) described here comes from a study of T cells expressing NK-cell markers. Study overall: Eight donors were sequenced, of whom seven were HCMV-seropositive, while the remaining one was HCMV-seronegative.

TCRdb reanalyzed the 5' RACE reads, giving one entry per CDR3 protein sequence and no DNA. Its table lists hundreds of thousands of distinct CDR3 sequences. The CDR3 contains 16 residues. Germline CDR1 and CDR2: SGHRS and YFSETQ. The sample consisted of blood T cells: a sorted CD56 or NKG2C T cell subset, CD4+ or CD8+ T cells, or bulk PBMC T cells (not recorded which). The chain carries TRBV5-1 and TRBJ2-2; lacking DNA, the TRBD2 call made by TCRdb goes unchecked. The receptor comes from a man aged 18 to 69 in good health. The CDR3 reads CASRTLAGGPSGELFF.